This TCR beta chain was observed in a study of blood T cell repertoires in COVID-19. Study background: Samples of COVID-19 (acute and convalescent) were obtained from the United States, Italy and Spain.

Germline-derived CDR1 and CDR2 are MDHEN and SYDVKM. This CDR3 is built from 14 residues. Between the trimmed V and J ends, which lost 7 bases and 3 bases, there was a span of 15 bases. Original processing notes: Estimated nucleated cell counts came from reference gene primer amplification. TCRdb keeps only in-frame clones here, not all; method: immunoSEQ multiplex PCR. V and J calls and clone size are given by that table; D and trimming were obtained from the DNA. Seen here are 140,000 to 150,000 clones, 86% observed once, and the top ten hold around 4.2%. Cohort 3 recovery required two negative PCRs, clearance, or symptom resolution.

This TCR came from a man aged 50 or older who had recovered from COVID-19. Source material: PBMCs or T cells enriched from blood (not recorded which). The V and J genes are TRBV28 and TRBJ1-2, with D maybe TRBD1 (5 bases). The CDR3 protein is CASTSLGRDYGYTF. The CDR3 nucleotides are TGTGCCAGCACCTCACTCGGCAGGGACTATGGCTACACCTTC.